This is a list of T cell receptor beta chains from one sample in a study of blood T cell repertoires in COVID-19. The table came from immunoSEQ multiplex PCR; TCRdb's copy has only in-frame clones and leaves some out. The sample holds about 270,000 clones, approximately 77% seen once. The source material was peripheral blood. These receptors were obtained from a woman aged 18-30 years with acute or convalescent COVID-19. CDR3s include the opening cysteine and the closing phenylalanine or tryptophan.

v_gene,j_gene,len,CDR3aa
TRBV14,TRBJ1-5,14,CASSLTGLNQPQHF
TRBV18,TRBJ1-5,18,CASSPLRLRQGGNQPQHF
TRBV4-2,TRBJ2-7,14,CASSQDFLSFEQYF
TRBV5-6,TRBJ2-7,15,CASSSTSGSGYEQYF
TRBV27,TRBJ1-2,17,CASSLGAGGSLLSGYTF
TRBV6-5,TRBJ1-1,15,CASSYGAVMNTEAFF
TRBV7-9,TRBJ2-1,13,CASSLGRVNEQFF
TRBV6-5,TRBJ2-7,14,CASRRTSGSYEQYF
TRBV12-2,TRBJ2-2,19,CASRLAPGLAGGHTGELFF
TRBV2,TRBJ1-6,15,CASSEGGVVNSPLHF
TRBV14,TRBJ2-5,14,CASSRTGGLKTQYF
TRBV10-3,TRBJ2-7,13,CAISDRHSYEQYF
TRBV7-9,TRBJ1-2,17,CASSLDPTTGDNYGYTF
TRBV30,TRBJ1-5,13,CASSPTGLEPQHF
TRBV10-3,TRBJ1-1,13,CAISGGGNTEAFF
TRBV9,TRBJ1-2,14,CASRAGQGRGGYTF
TRBV9,TRBJ2-7,14,CASSVGLAGNEQYF
TRBV6-5,TRBJ2-1,15,CASSPLAGNYNEQFF
TRBV7-2,TRBJ2-3,14,CASSPPGARDTQYF
TRBV6-5,TRBJ1-1,13,CASSYPGGVEAFF
TRBV27,TRBJ2-1,16,CASSLSGLAAYNEQFF
TRBV6-6,TRBJ1-2,16,CASSHEPGGAYYGYTF
TRBV19,TRBJ2-7,14,CASSWGGGVYEQYF
TRBV2,TRBJ2-6,18,CASRVDRGGLSGANVLTF
TRBV6-2/TRBV6-3,TRBJ2-7,14,CASSYRTDYYEQYF
TRBV3-1/TRBV3-2,TRBJ1-2,15,CASSQGRRGNYGYTF
TRBV4-1,TRBJ2-1,14,CASSRDTRAYEQFF
TRBV24-1,TRBJ2-2,13,CATSLDSGGELFF
TRBV5-8,TRBJ1-4,15,CASSWDTATNEKLFF
TRBV28,TRBJ1-2,15,CASSTGAGGLGGYTF
TRBV6-5,TRBJ1-4,14,CASSISSTNEKLFF
TRBV5-1,TRBJ2-1,16,CASSLASGGDRDEQFF
TRBV20-1,TRBJ2-3,14,CSASPGEGPDTQYF
TRBV14,TRBJ2-5,15,CASSLRDRAQETQYF
TRBV3-1/TRBV3-2,TRBJ2-7,17,CASSQDRPGQGGDEQYF
TRBV30,TRBJ1-3,13,CAWSRGAWGTIYF
TRBV6-5,TRBJ2-5,14,CASSPQGGQETQYF
TRBV5-1,TRBJ2-3,16,CASSLGREVGTDTQYF
TRBV9,TRBJ1-2,15,CASSNNRDRGLGYTF
TRBV6-2/TRBV6-3,TRBJ2-1,18,CASSYGGSGRASYNEQFF
TRBV25-1,TRBJ2-1,14,CASRSKGGINEQFF
TRBV19,TRBJ1-6,14,CASSIEGRNSPLHF